This T cell receptor (beta chain) is from a study of control samples from healthy donors and cancer patients. The CDR3 has 18 residues. Germline CDR1 reads MGHRA; CDR2 reads YSYEKL. J gave up 7 bases and V 0 bases, and 10 bases lay outside the gene matches. Here immunoSEQ multiplex PCR was the method, and the copy in TCRdb shows in-frame clones only, minus some. The profile shows about 100,000 clones, about 90% of them singletons. The sequenced material came from blood. The chain uses TRBV4-1 and TRBJ2-3; 13 nucleotides align to TRBD2. The clonotype originates from a woman in her forties or fifties in good health. The CDR3 DNA sequence: TGCGCCAGCAGCCAAGAACGCCGACTAGCGGGAGGCAGATATACGCAGTATTTT. It specifies CASSQERRLAGGRYTQYF.